The following is a T cell receptor (beta chain) sequence with its context. Its antigen is undetermined. The data derive from a study of T cells in pancreatic ductal adenocarcinoma. No neoadjuvant therapy was given to the selected pancreatic ductal adenocarcinoma patients before their surgery. Regarding the study as a whole: The resected cohort was biased toward the minority with early-stage disease. Tumor and blood clonality did not differ significantly, about 0.12 versus 0.079.

Clones were read by immunoSEQ multiplex PCR, and TCRdb kept only the in-frame ones, dropping some. In the table there are about 30,000 clones, about 92% of which are singletons. V lost 4 bases, J lost 1 base, and 4 bases stayed unmatched. The CDR3 is 14 amino acids. Germline V gene data show CDR1 as SGDLS and CDR2 as YYNGEE. The TCR originated in a human donor with pancreatic ductal adenocarcinoma. Sequencing was performed on PBMCs. V and J are TRBV9 and TRBJ1-1; 7 nucleotides agree with TRBD1. The CDR3 here is CASSPGQTNTEAFF. In DNA, the CDR3 is TGTGCCAGCAGCCCGGGACAGACGAACACTGAAGCTTTCTTT.